This T cell receptor (beta chain) was recovered during a study of blood T cell repertoires in COVID-19. Background on the study: The United States, Italy and Spain supplied acute and convalescent COVID-19 samples. T cells, B-cell-depleted T cells, or PBMCs supplied cDNA or gDNA.

The CDR3 has 12 residues. V was cut by 3 bases and J by 9 bases, with 9 bases left in between. The germline CDR1 and CDR2 sequences are KGHSH and LQKENI. Original handling: Counts of nucleated cells, estimated from reference gene primer amplification, were obtained. The method was immunoSEQ multiplex PCR; TCRdb's version includes in-frame clones alone and lacks a portion of them. V and J calls and clone size are given by that table; D and trimming were obtained from the DNA. Found here are a few hundred thousand clones, 82% of them singletons; the top ten hold approximately 3.1%. V gene TRBV18 combines with J gene TRBJ1-5; D uncertain. The clonotype was recovered from a woman aged 18-30 years with acute or convalescent COVID-19. Sequenced input: peripheral blood. The chain's CDR3 is CASSPPGRPQHF. In DNA form, the CDR3 reads TGTGCCAGCTCACCGCCTGGGCGGCCCCAGCATTTT.